This T cell receptor (beta chain) was retrieved from a study of control samples from healthy donors and cancer patients. Clones were sequenced by immunoSEQ multiplex PCR, and TCRdb holds only the in-frame ones, with some missing. The sample has about 51,000 clones, approximately 90% seen once. The germline V gene has CDR1 SGHTA and CDR2 FQGNSA. This CDR3 is 15 amino acids long. The ends lost 0 bases at V and 4 bases at J; junction bases unmatched: 3. This TCR came from a man between 40 and 49 years old with colorectal cancer. Material for sequencing was PBMCs. This chain links TRBV7-2 with TRBJ1-2; 9 bases are a match to TRBD1. The CDR3 nucleotides read TGTGCCAGCAGCTTAGCGGGACAGGGTGTCTATGGCTACACCTTC. It yields the protein CASSLAGQGVYGYTF. Full variable domain (remainder filled in from reference TRBV7-2 and TRBJ1-2): GAGVSQSPSNKVTEKGKDVELRCDPISGHTALYWYRQSLGQGLEFLIYFQGNSAPDKSGLPSDRFSAERTGGSVSTLTIQRTQQEDSAVYLCASSLAGQGVYGYTFGSGTRLTVV.